This TCR beta chain was obtained from a study of regulatory T cells in long-lasting Graves disease. Whole-study findings and limits: The analysis examined peripheral blood only and excluded thyroid tissue. Those with persistent disease had in common more public clonotypes (fewer than 3,000) than new patients (about 970).

Regarding time point: newly diagnosed GD, antithyroid drugs for less than 3 months. PBMC RNA was the source of the TCR library. The patients were enrolled through endocrinology in Xi'an, China. With iRepertoire HTBI primers and Arm-PCR of CDR3 regions, TCR beta libraries were built. TCRdb fed the multiplex PCR reads into MiXCR, producing one record per CDR3 protein. The sample consists of some 400,000 distinct CDR3 sequences, under 15% of them appearing once. This clonotype was picked up many times. Its target is unknown. A further study also used this sample, focusing on T cells in Graves' hyperthyroidism and ophthalmopathy.

The clonotype was recovered from a woman aged 25-40 years with Graves disease. The sequenced sample was peripheral blood mononuclear cells (PBMCs), obtained at new diagnosis, from a patient treated with antithyroid drugs.

The CDR3 spells CSAPRADRDPYNEQFF. Here the CDR3 DNA reads TGCAGTGCTCCCCGTGCGGACAGGGACCCTTACAATGAGCAGTTCTTC. This sequence joins TRBV20-1 and TRBJ2-1; TRBD1 aligns across 8 bases. J gave up 4 bases and V 5 bases, and 13 bases lay outside the gene matches. Germline V gene data show CDR1 as DFQATT and CDR2 as SNEGSKA (reference sequence). The CDR3 length is 16 residues.